These 24 T cell receptor beta chains share one sample of origin, sequenced in a study of PD-1 blockade in mismatch repair-deficient tumors. Libraries were prepared by immunoSEQ multiplex PCR; TCRdb keeps only in-frame clonotypes and omits some of them. Of roughly 130,000 clones listed, approximately 91% are singletons. The specimen was peripheral blood, collected about 17 months after starting pembrolizumab. Receptors originate from an adult with mismatch repair-deficient cancer.

As to this clone: A junction boundary mismatches the germline segment, possibly from a read error. The V gene is TRBV5-6, the J gene TRBJ1-2, with D perhaps matching TRBD1 (6 bases). The germline V gene encodes CDR1 SGHDT and CDR2 YYEEEE. This CDR3 has 14 residues. CDR3 region: CASSLGDTSYGYTF. The DNA of the CDR3 is TGTGCCAGCAGTTTGGGGGACACTAGCTATGGCTACACCTTC.

The rearrangement links TRBV29-1 to TRBJ2-7, with D possibly called TRBD1 or TRBD2 (6 bases each). The CDR3 is 12 amino acids. V was clipped by 5 bases and J by 4 bases, with 12 bases between them. Germline CDR1 reads SQVTM; CDR2 reads ANQGSEA. In DNA form, the CDR3 reads TGCAGCGTTACGGGGGCTCGATACGAGCAGTACTTC. It yields the protein CSVTGARYEQYF.

The V gene is TRBV11-1, the J gene TRBJ2-1; possibly TRBD1 or TRBD2 for D (5 bases each). Germline V gene lookup returns CDR1 SGHAT and CDR2 FQDESV (reference sequence). V was trimmed by 5 bases and J by 0 bases, leaving 14 bases between them. This CDR3 has 16 amino acids. In nucleotides, the CDR3 is TGTGCCAGCAGCCAAACGGGACCACTCTCCTACAATGAGCAGTTCTTC. This translates into CASSQTGPLSYNEQFF.

V gene TRBV5-1 combines with J gene TRBJ2-7, with D possibly being TRBD1 or TRBD2 (6 bases each). Germline CDR1 reads SGHRS; CDR2 reads YFSETQ. Trimming left V 3 bases short and J 4 bases short, with 17 bases between. This CDR3 region has 15 residues. The CDR3: CASSSSGGSTYEQYF. The CDR3 DNA reads as TGCGCCAGCAGCTCTTCCGGGGGCAGTACTTACGAGCAGTACTTC.

This sequence joins TRBV19 and TRBJ2-7; a possible D gene is TRBD2 (6 bases). This CDR3 comprises 14 residues. V lost 3 bases, J lost 0 bases, and 9 bases lay in between. Germline loops: CDR1 LNHDA, CDR2 SQIVND (reference sequence). The CDR3 region has the DNA TGTGCCAGTAGTATTAGCGGTAGCTCCTACGAGCAGTACTTC. As protein: CASSISGSSYEQYF.

V usage is TRBV29-1 and J usage is TRBJ2-3; the D gene is possibly TRBD1 (5 bases). Germline V gives CDR1 SQVTM, CDR2 ANQGSEA. The ends were cut back, 4 bases at V and 1 base at J, with 15 bases in the middle. This CDR3 has 15 residues. For the CDR3, the DNA is TGCAGCGTTGTCCCGGACATTTTCGGCACAGATACGCAGTATTTT. It is translated as CSVVPDIFGTDTQYF.

The V call is TRBV4-3, the J call TRBJ2-1; D assignment may be TRBD1 or TRBD2 (5 bases each). Germline loops: CDR1 LGHNA, CDR2 YSLEER. The CDR3 runs 16 residues. Trimming left V 1 base short and J 3 bases short, with 13 bases between. In DNA form, the CDR3 reads TGCGCCAGCAGCCAAGCGGGACGGAGGAACTACAATGAGCAGTTCTTC. Translating it yields CASSQAGRRNYNEQFF.

The gene calls are TRBV2 and TRBJ1-1; weak D call: TRBD1 (6 bases). Trimming stripped 8 bases from V and 1 base from J, with 14 bases between. Looked up from germline, CDR1 is SNHLY and CDR2 is FYNNEI. The CDR3 runs 14 residues. CDR3 residues: CASEVTGRNTEAFF. CDR3 nucleotide sequence: TGTGCCAGCGAAGTCACAGGGAGGAACACTGAAGCTTTCTTT.

This clone was seen once. This sequence joins TRBV28 and TRBJ2-7, with 7 nucleotides matching TRBD1. J gave up 0 bases and V 4 bases, and 9 bases lay outside the gene matches. The CDR3 runs to 16 residues. In germline, CDR1 is MDHEN, CDR2 SYDVKM. For the CDR3, the DNA is TGTGCCAGCAGTTGGTTGACCGGGACAGCCTCCTACGAGCAGTACTTC. Residues: CASSWLTGTASYEQYF.

This rearrangement joins TRBV25-1 to TRBJ1-1; D unclear. CDR3 length: 11 residues. V lost 7 bases, J lost 2 bases, and 5 bases lay in between. CDR1 is MGHDK, CDR2 SYGVNS, per germline. The CDR3 DNA sequence: TGTGCCAGCACGTATAACACTGAAGCTTTCTTT. Translated, it gives CASTYNTEAFF.

The chain recombines TRBV7-2 with TRBJ2-7; perhaps TRBD2 as D (6 bases). Deletions cut 0 bases from V and 5 bases from J, with 11 bases between. Germline lookup yields CDR1 SGHTA and CDR2 FQGNSA. This CDR3 is 14 amino acids long. The chain's CDR3 is CASSLAREVNEQYF. The DNA of the CDR3 is TGTGCCAGCAGCTTAGCTAGGGAGGTGAACGAGCAGTACTTC.

This clone is a singleton in its sample. This chain's CDR3 is CASSEVVQINQPQHF. DNA for the CDR3: TGTGCCAGCAGTGAAGTGGTACAAATCAATCAGCCCCAGCATTTT. The chain has TRBV2 and TRBJ1-5; no clear D. The CDR3 sequence is 15 residues long. Trimming left V 1 base short and J 3 bases short, with 10 bases between. Germline CDR1 reads SNHLY; CDR2 reads FYNNEI.

The chain joins TRBV25-1 to TRBJ2-1; D not certain. Looked up from germline, CDR1 is MGHDK and CDR2 is SYGVNS. The CDR3 totals 13 residues. Deletions cut 5 bases from V and 7 bases from J, with 12 bases between. CDR3 nucleotide sequence: TGTGCCAGCAGTAAGTTGGGGAAGAATGAGCAGTTCTTC. As protein: CASSKLGKNEQFF.

This chain joins TRBV27 and TRBJ2-1; TRBD2 aligns across 10 bases. The V segment lost 3 bases and the J segment 5 bases; nucleotides outside the gene matches: 1. The CDR3 is 14 amino acids. Germline V gene data show CDR1 as MNHEY and CDR2 as SMNVEV (reference sequence). CDR3 sequence (DNA): TGTGCCAGCAGTTTTACTAGCGGGGACAATGAGCAGTTCTTC. The encoded protein is CASSFTSGDNEQFF.

The rearrangement joins TRBV4-2 to TRBJ2-7, with 10 bases lining up with TRBD2. The V and J ends lost 0 bases and 2 bases, in that order; junction bases with no gene match: 4. The germline V gene encodes CDR1 LGHNA and CDR2 YNFKEQ. This CDR3 comprises 16 residues. CDR3 residues: CASSQDLAGATYEQYF. CDR3 nucleotide sequence: TGTGCCAGCAGCCAAGATCTAGCGGGGGCAACCTACGAGCAGTACTTC.

The genes are TRBV2 and TRBJ1-5; possible D gene TRBD1, 5 bases. V shed 4 bases and J shed 0 bases, with 22 bases lying between them. Germline CDR1 and CDR2: SNHLY and FYNNEI. This CDR3 is built from 19 residues. DNA of the CDR3: TGTGCCAGCAGTGGACTCTTGACGAAGCAGGGCTATAGCAATCAGCCCCAGCATTTT. It codes for CASSGLLTKQGYSNQPQHF.

The chain links TRBV9 to TRBJ1-2, with D perhaps TRBD1 (5 bases). The CDR3 has 15 residues. Germline loops: CDR1 SGDLS, CDR2 YYNGEE. With 0 bases removed from V and 0 bases from J, the gap between germline ends came to 9 bases. DNA of the CDR3: TGTGCCAGCAGCGTAGGGGACGGTGCTAACTATGGCTACACCTTC. It specifies CASSVGDGANYGYTF.

The chain employs TRBV6-5 and TRBJ2-7; TRBD2 aligns across 8 bases. The germline gives CDR1 MNHEY, CDR2 SVGAGI. The CDR3 extends over 13 amino acids. V was clipped by 2 bases and J by 5 bases; unmatched bases: 2. CDR3 nucleotides: TGTGCCAGCAGTTACGCGGGGGGCGACGAGCAGTACTTC. Its translation is CASSYAGGDEQYF.

The chain is built from TRBV5-1 and TRBJ2-1, with D perhaps matching TRBD2 (5 bases). This CDR3 contains 15 residues. V lost 1 base to trimming and J lost 7 bases, with 15 bases between them. Germline V gene lookup returns CDR1 SGHRS and CDR2 YFSETQ. The CDR3 protein is CASSLSRGRSNEQFF. CDR3 bases: TGCGCCAGCAGCTTGAGTAGAGGGCGGTCAAATGAGCAGTTCTTC. The full variable domain, completed using reference TRBV5-1 and TRBJ2-1, is KAGVTQTPRYLIKTRGQQVTLSCSPISGHRSVSWYQQTPGQGLQFLFEYFSETQRNKGNFPGRFSGRQFSNSRSEMNVSTLELGDSALYLCASSLSRGRSNEQFFGPGTRLTVL.

The chain couples TRBV29-1 to TRBJ2-4; no clear D gene. The germline V gene has CDR1 SQVTM and CDR2 ANQGSEA. The CDR3 loop spans 14 amino acids. V was shortened by 3 bases and J by 0 bases, with 9 bases between the two germline ends. Here the CDR3 reads CSVEEGLAKNIQYF. The CDR3 DNA reads as TGCAGCGTTGAGGAAGGCCTAGCCAAAAACATTCAGTACTTC.

The J gene is TRBJ1-1, the V gene TRBV27; D not resolved. Germline V gives CDR1 MNHEY, CDR2 SMNVEV (reference sequence). This CDR3 has 15 amino acids. V was pared by 4 bases and J by 4 bases, with 16 bases between. As DNA, the CDR3 is TGTGCCAGCAGTTCTAACTGGCCAGAGGCCACTGAAGCTTTCTTT. Translation gives CASSSNWPEATEAFF.

The chain uses TRBV18 and TRBJ1-1, with 8 bases identical to TRBD1. Germline assignment: CDR1 KGHSH and CDR2 LQKENI. This CDR3 has 15 residues. V was pared by 0 bases and J by 1 base, with 1 base of the junction left unmatched. The CDR3, as DNA: TGTGCCAGCTCACCACCGGACAGGGCGAACACTGAAGCTTTCTTT. As protein: CASSPPDRANTEAFF.

This clone was observed a handful of times. The chain is built from TRBV6-5 and TRBJ2-2; D call uncertain. The CDR3 length is 15 residues. Germline-derived CDR1 and CDR2 are MNHEY and SVGAGI. The V gene lost 2 bases and the J gene lost 6 bases, with 13 bases spanning the gap. Here the CDR3 DNA reads TGTGCCAGCAGTTACGTGGCGGCGCTCCCCGGGGAGCTGTTTTTT. It yields the protein CASSYVAALPGELFF.

The sample holds a few counts of this clone. The chain joins TRBV7-9 to TRBJ2-7; 7 bases are shared with TRBD2. CDR1 SEHNR and CDR2 FQNEAQ come from the germline V gene (reference sequence). This CDR3 is 17 amino acids long. After removal of 1 base from V and 3 bases from J, the junction contained 12 bases not matched to a gene. CDR3 protein: CASSLGRRGGSGYEQYF. The CDR3 DNA is TGTGCCAGCAGCTTAGGTCGGCGGGGAGGGAGCGGCTACGAGCAGTACTTC. Complete variable domain (other parts from reference TRBV7-9 and TRBJ2-7): DTGVSQNPRHKITKRGQNVTFRCDPISEHNRLYWYRQTLGQGPEFLTYFQNEAQLEKSRLLSDRFSAERPKGSFSTLEIQRTEQGDSAMYLCASSLGRRGGSGYEQYFGPGTRLTVT.